Below, one TCR beta chain is given with its context. CDR1 and CDR2 from the germline V gene are SGHDT and YYEEEE. V gave up 0 bases and J gave up 4 bases, with 18 bases separating them. The CDR3 runs to 17 residues. The data were taken from a study of control samples from healthy donors and cancer patients. Assay used: immunoSEQ multiplex PCR; TCRdb lists only in-frame clones, some missing. The repertoire consists of 82,000 or so clones, with over 90% occurring once and the leading ten covering approximately 4.8%. The specimen sequenced was blood. This chain uses TRBV5-6 with TRBJ2-3; tentatively, D is TRBD2 (5 bases). The source is a woman between 18 and 29 years old in good health. CDR3 sequence: CASSLAESGIPADTQYF. The DNA of the CDR3 is TGTGCCAGCAGCTTGGCAGAGTCGGGGATCCCCGCAGATACGCAGTATTTT.